This T cell receptor beta chain was observed in a study of T cell responses to AZD1222 COVID-19 vaccine. The study, taken as a whole, reports: Spike-specific TCR breadth and depth were elevated following two AZD1222 doses. Unmutated variant regions reportedly attract nearly half of all spike-specific TCRs. Across the whole spike, CD4 TCRs peaked at regions 160-218 and 743-854. White British ancestry dominated among donors, who included more females, and clonal diversity was possibly underestimated.

With 0 bases clipped from V and 7 bases from J, the junction kept 5 bases outside the gene matches. The CDR3 extends over 15 amino acids. Germline V gene lookup returns CDR1 SGDLS and CDR2 YYNGEE. Some clones are missing from TCRdb's copy, which holds only in-frame ones; the method was immunoSEQ multiplex PCR. Here the sample spans 130,000 or so clones, roughly 92% being singletons. A note on this clone: What it binds is unknown.

This chain connects TRBV9 to TRBJ2-1; the match to TRBD2 covers 9 bases. The sequence came from an adult in good health. The material sequenced was peripheral blood, taken on day 0 of AZD1222 vaccination. This CDR3 reads CASSVGTSAGNEQFF. The CDR3 DNA reads TGTGCCAGCAGCGTAGGGACTAGCGCGGGGAATGAGCAGTTCTTC.